This TCR beta chain originates from a study of a mutant IDH1 vaccine in newly diagnosed glioma. Study-level background: Prior therapy was radiotherapy, temozolomide, or both; most received both.

Study-wide results and caveats: Vaccine-induced immune responses were detected in around 93% of patients.

The V end was cut by 6 bases, the J end by 0 bases, with 12 bases between. Germline CDR1 is LNHDA and CDR2 is SQIVND (reference sequence). The length of the CDR3 is 15 residues. Time point of the sample: week 47, end of study. Each vaccine dose was 300 ug of mutant IDH1 20-mer peptide, with topical imiquimod. Only a few counts were recorded for this clone. Antigen specificity is unknown. Using immunoSEQ multiplex PCR, the repertoire was profiled, and TCRdb retains in-frame clones only, with some absent. The sample lists about 56,000 clones, approximately 71% occurring once. The V call is TRBV19, the J call TRBJ1-5, with no clear D. The TCR originated in a man in his fifties with glioma. The source material was PBMCs, sampled from a glioma patient whose treatment included an IDH1 peptide vaccine. CDR3 in DNA: TGTGCCAGTAGGGCAGCCTTTTCTAGCAATCAGCCCCAGCATTTT. Amino acid sequence: CASRAAFSSNQPQHF.